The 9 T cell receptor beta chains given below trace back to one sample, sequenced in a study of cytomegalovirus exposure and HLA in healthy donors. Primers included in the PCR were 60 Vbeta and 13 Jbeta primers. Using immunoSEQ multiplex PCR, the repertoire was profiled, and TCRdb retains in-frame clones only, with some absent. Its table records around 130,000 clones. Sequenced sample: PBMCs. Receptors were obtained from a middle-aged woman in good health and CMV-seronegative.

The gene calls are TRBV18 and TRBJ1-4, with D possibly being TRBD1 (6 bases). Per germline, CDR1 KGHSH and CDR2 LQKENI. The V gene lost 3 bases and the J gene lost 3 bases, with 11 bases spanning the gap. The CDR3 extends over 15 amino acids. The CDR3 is CASSPDSASNEKLFF. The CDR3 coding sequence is TGTGCCAGCTCACCGGACAGTGCATCTAATGAAAAACTGTTTTTT.

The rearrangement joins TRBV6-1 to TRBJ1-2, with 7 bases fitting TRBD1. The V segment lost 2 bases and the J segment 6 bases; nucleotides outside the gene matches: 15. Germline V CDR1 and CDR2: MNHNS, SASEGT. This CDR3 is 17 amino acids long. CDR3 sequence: CASSEPPPEGAMDGYTF. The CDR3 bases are TGTGCCAGCAGTGAACCCCCCCCCGAGGGGGCGATGGATGGCTACACCTTC.

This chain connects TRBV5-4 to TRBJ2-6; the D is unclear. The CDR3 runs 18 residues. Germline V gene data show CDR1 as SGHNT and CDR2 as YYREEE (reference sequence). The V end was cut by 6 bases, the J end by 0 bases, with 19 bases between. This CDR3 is CASILKTSTHSGANVLTF. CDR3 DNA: TGTGCCAGCATCCTTAAGACAAGCACCCACTCTGGGGCCAACGTCCTGACTTTC.

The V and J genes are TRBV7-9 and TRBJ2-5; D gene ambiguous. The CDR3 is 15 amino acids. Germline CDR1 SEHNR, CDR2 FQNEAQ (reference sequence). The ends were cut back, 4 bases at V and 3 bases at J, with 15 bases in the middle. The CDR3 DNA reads TGTGCCAGCAGCTCACTACCGGGTGCAGAAGAGACCCAGTACTTC. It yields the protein CASSSLPGAEETQYF.

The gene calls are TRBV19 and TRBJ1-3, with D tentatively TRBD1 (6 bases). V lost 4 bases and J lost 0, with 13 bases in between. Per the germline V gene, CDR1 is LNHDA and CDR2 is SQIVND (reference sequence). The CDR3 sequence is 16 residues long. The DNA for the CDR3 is TGTGCCAGTAGTACAATCAGGGGCGGCTCTGGAAACACCATATATTTT. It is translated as CASSTIRGGSGNTIYF.

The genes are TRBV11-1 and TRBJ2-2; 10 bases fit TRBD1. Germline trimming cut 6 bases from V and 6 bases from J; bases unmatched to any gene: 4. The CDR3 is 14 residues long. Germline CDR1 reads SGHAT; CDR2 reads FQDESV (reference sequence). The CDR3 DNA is TGTGCCAGCAGATCGGACAGGGGGGCCGGGGAGCTGTTTTTT. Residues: CASRSDRGAGELFF.

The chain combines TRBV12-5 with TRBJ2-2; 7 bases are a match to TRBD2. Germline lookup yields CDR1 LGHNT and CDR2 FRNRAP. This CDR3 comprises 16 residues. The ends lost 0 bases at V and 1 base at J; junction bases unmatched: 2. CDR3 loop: CASGLVTGGNTGELFF. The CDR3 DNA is TGTGCTAGTGGTTTGGTCACGGGGGGGAACACCGGGGAGCTGTTTTTT.

The CDR3 sequence is CASNPPGITEAFF. As DNA, the CDR3 is TGTGCCAGTAACCCCCCCGGTATCACTGAAGCTTTCTTT. The chain couples TRBV19 to TRBJ1-1; D is undetermined. Trimming took 7 bases from V and 4 from J, leaving 13 bases between them. CDR1 and CDR2 from the germline V gene are LNHDA and SQIVND (reference sequence). This CDR3 has 13 residues. The full variable domain, rest sourced from reference TRBV19 and TRBJ1-1, is DGGITQSPKYLFRKEGQNVTLSCEQNLNHDAMYWYRQDPGQGLRLIYYSQIVNDFQKGDIAEGYSVSREKKESFPLTVTSAQKNPTAFYLCASNPPGITEAFFGQGTRLTVV.

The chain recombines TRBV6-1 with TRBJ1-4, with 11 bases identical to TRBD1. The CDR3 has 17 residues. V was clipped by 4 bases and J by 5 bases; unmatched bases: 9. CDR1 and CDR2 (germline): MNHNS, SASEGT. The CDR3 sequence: CASSVGTGGVSNEKLFF. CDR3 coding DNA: TGTGCCAGCAGTGTAGGGACAGGGGGTGTTTCAAATGAAAAACTGTTTTTT.